Shown below are 6 T cell receptor beta chains from a single sample sequenced in a study of neurological immune-mediated disorders. TCRdb processed the 5' RACE reads anew with MiXCR; each CDR3 protein has one entry. The sample lists approximately 47,000 distinct CDR3 sequences, around an eighth occurring once. Stated time point: longitudinal time-point 3. Sequenced sample: PBMCs. The receptors here all came from a man aged 30-40 years in good health.

This clonotype was found many times. This rearrangement joins TRBV5-1 to TRBJ2-3, with unresolved D. Germline V lookup: CDR1 SGHRS, CDR2 YFSETQ. This CDR3 contains 14 residues. Trimming cost V 4 bases and J 1 base, with 10 bases left between them. The CDR3 loop is CASSLLTRTDTQYF. CDR3 DNA: TGCGCCAGCAGCCTACTAACCCGCACAGATACGCAGTATTTT.

This clonotype has a count of ten or more. DNA of the CDR3: TGCAGTGCTCTACCAATAGACCCGGGACTAGCGGATTCGGAGCAGTTCTTC. Its protein is CSALPIDPGLADSEQFF. The V gene is TRBV20-1, the J gene TRBJ2-1; 11 nucleotides match TRBD2. CDR3 length: 17 amino acids. With V trimmed by 5 bases and J by 10 bases, 19 bases remained unmatched. Germline V CDR1 and CDR2: DFQATT, SNEGSKA (reference sequence).

As for this clonotype: Sequence at one end of the junction differs from germline and may be a read error. The chain recombines TRBV20-1 with TRBJ2-5; D may be TRBD1 or TRBD2 (6 bases each). CDR1 is DFQATT and CDR2 is SNEGSKA in the germline V gene (reference sequence). The CDR3 length is 18 residues. This CDR3 reads CSARGGVTGGARQETHYF. Written as DNA, the CDR3 is TGCAGTGCTAGAGGAGGGGTCACCGGGGGCGCGCGCCAAGAGACCCATTACTTC.

The CDR3 is CASSPTTNQPQHF. As DNA, the CDR3 is TGTGCCAGCTCACCAACAACAAATCAGCCCCAGCATTTT. The chain is built from TRBV18 and TRBJ1-5; D remains unclear. Trimming left V 2 bases short and J 4 bases short, with 6 bases between. The CDR3 has 13 residues. Germline V gives CDR1 KGHSH, CDR2 LQKENI.

This clonotype was observed many times. The V and J genes are TRBV10-3 and TRBJ2-1, with 11 bases that match TRBD2. The germline V gene has CDR1 ENHRY and CDR2 SYGVKD. The CDR3 has 14 residues. The V gene end was trimmed by 10 bases and the J gene end by 5 bases; junction bases not matched to a gene: 7. The CDR3 reads CATVPGLADNEQFF. CDR3 coding DNA: TGTGCCACCGTTCCGGGACTAGCGGACAATGAGCAGTTCTTC.

With regard to this clonotype: Its ends do not fully match the called genes, so a read error is possible. The rearrangement uses TRBV19 and TRBJ1-1, with D perhaps matching TRBD1 (6 bases). The germline V gene has CDR1 LNHDA and CDR2 SQIVND (reference sequence). This CDR3 contains 13 residues. Here the CDR3 DNA reads TGTACCAGTAGGACAGATATTAACACTGAAGCTTTCTTT. Translation: CTSRTDINTEAFF. Based on the CDR3 plus reference TRBV19 and TRBJ1-1, the full variable domain is DGGITQSPKYLFRKEGQNVTLSCEQNLNHDAMYWYRQDPGQGLRLIYYSQIVNDFQKGDIAEGYSVSREKKESFPLTVTSAQKNPTAFYLCTSRTDINTEAFFGQGTRLTVV.